The sequence of this T cell receptor (beta chain) was determined in a study of cytotoxic CD8 clonotypes in ibrutinib-treated CLL. Study-level information: After treatment lasting a median approximately eleven months, range 6 to 36, response samples were collected.

CDR3 length: 16 residues. Libraries were prepared by immunoSEQ multiplex PCR; TCRdb keeps only in-frame clonotypes and omits some of them. The data show around 15,000 clones, around 80% seen once. Worth noting for this clone: As yet, its antigen is unknown.

Study-wide results and limits: Clonality grew at ibrutinib response; at progression, it decreased back toward baseline. Treatment left the uncommon public clonotypes either contracted or stable in frequency.

The clonotype comes from a human donor with chronic lymphocytic leukemia. The V call is TRBV21-1, the J call TRBJ2-7. TRBV21-1 has pseudogene status. The specimen was PBMCs, collected before ibrutinib treatment. This CDR3 is CASSEGIGNLTYEQYF. Written as DNA, the CDR3 is TGTGCCAGCAGCGAAGGGATCGGAAATCTTACCTACGAGCAGTACTTC.